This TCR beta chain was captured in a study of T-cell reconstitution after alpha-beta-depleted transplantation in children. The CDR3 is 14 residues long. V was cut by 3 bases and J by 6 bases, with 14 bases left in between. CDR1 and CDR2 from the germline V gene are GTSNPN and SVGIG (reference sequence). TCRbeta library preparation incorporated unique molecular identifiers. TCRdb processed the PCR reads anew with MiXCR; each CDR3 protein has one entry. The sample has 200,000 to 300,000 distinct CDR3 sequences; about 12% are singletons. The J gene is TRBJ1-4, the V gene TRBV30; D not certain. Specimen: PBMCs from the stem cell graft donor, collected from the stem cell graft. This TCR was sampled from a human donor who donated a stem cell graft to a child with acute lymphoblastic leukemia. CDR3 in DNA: TGTGCCTGGAGCCGCCCGGGAATCGATGAAAAACTGTTTTTT. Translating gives CAWSRPGIDEKLFF.